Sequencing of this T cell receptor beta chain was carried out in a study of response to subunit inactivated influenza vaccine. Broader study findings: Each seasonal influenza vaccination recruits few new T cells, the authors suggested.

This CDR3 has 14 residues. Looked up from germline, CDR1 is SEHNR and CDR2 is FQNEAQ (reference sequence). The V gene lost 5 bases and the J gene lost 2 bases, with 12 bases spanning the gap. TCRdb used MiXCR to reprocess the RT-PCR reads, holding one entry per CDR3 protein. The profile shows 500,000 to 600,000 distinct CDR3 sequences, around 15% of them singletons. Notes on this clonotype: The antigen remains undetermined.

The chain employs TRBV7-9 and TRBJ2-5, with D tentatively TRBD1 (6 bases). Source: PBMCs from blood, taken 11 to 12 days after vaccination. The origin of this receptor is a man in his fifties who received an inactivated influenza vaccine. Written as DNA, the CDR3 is TGTGCCAGCAGCCATTGGACAGAGCAAGAGACCCAGTACTTC. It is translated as CASSHWTEQETQYF.